Listed below are T cell receptor beta chains from one sample, sequenced in a study of PD-L1 blockade in urothelial cancer. Assay used: immunoSEQ multiplex PCR; TCRdb lists only in-frame clones, some missing. This table holds 50,000 or so clones, about 85% found once. Sequencing was performed on PBMCs, taken around atezolizumab (anti-PD-L1) treatment. The receptors come from a man aged 50 to 60 with urothelial cancer. Both conserved end residues are part of each CDR3. D genes are given only for firm matches. The listing skips clone size in some rows; elsewhere it reads once, few, many or a size class.

V gene	J gene	clone size	CDR3 length	D gene	CDR3 DNA	CDR3 protein
TRBV7-9	TRBJ1-4	once	16	TRBD1	TGTGCCAGCAGCCCCACCGGAGGGACAGTGAATGAAAAACTGTTTTTT	CASSPTGGTVNEKLFF
TRBV7-8	TRBJ2-2	few	13	NA	TGTGCCAGCAGCGCAGGGGTGGCCGGGGAGCTGTTTTTT	CASSAGVAGELFF
TRBV6-1	TRBJ2-1	NA	15	NA	TGTGCCAGCAGTCCCCACACCTCAGGGGGGAATGAGCAGTTCTTC	CASSPHTSGGNEQFF
TRBV28	TRBJ2-3	NA	18	TRBD2	TGTGCCAGCAAGGACCCTTTCCCTAGCGGGAGGGCAACAGATACGCAGTATTTT	CASKDPFPSGRATDTQYF
TRBV5-1	TRBJ1-2	NA	15	TRBD1	TGCGCCAGCAGCTTGGACGCCCCGGGACAGGATGGCTACACCTTC	CASSLDAPGQDGYTF
TRBV18	TRBJ1-4	NA	15	TRBD1	TGTGCCAGCTCACCACGGGACAGGGTAAATGAAAAACTGTTTTTT	CASSPRDRVNEKLFF
TRBV7-9	TRBJ2-3	NA	14	NA	TGTGCCAGCAGCTCGGGACTGGGGCTAGATACGCAGTATTTT	CASSSGLGLDTQYF
TRBV7-3	TRBJ2-7	NA	21	TRBD2	TGTGCCAGCAGCCTCATGCCTTGGACTAGCGGGGGGGCCCCCTATCTGTACGAGCAGTACTTC	CASSLMPWTSGGAPYLYEQYF
TRBV27	TRBJ1-5	NA	15	NA	TGTGCCAGCAGCCCCGGGGGGGGCTTCAATCAGCCCCAGCATTTT	CASSPGGGFNQPQHF
TRBV5-4	TRBJ2-1	NA	15	TRBD2	TGTGCCAGCAGCCGAGCGGGAGGGAGTGGCAATGAGCAGTTCTTC	CASSRAGGSGNEQFF
TRBV30	TRBJ1-5	few	12	NA	TGTGCCTGGAGCGAGGGAAATCAGCCCCAGCATTTT	CAWSEGNQPQHF
TRBV2	TRBJ2-1	NA	13	NA	TGTGCCAGCAGGCAGGAAAAGAAAAATGAGCAGTTCTTC	CASRQEKKNEQFF
TRBV7-9	TRBJ1-2	few	13	TRBD1	TGTGCCAGCAGCTTAGGACAGGGCTATGGCTACACCTTC	CASSLGQGYGYTF
TRBV7-9	TRBJ2-1	NA	18	NA	TGTGCCAGCAGCTTAGCCGACCAGAGGTACTTGGACTACAATGAGCAGTTCTTC	CASSLADQRYLDYNEQFF
TRBV11-2	TRBJ2-3	NA	12	NA	TGTGCCAGCAGCTTAGATCGGGATACGCAGTATTTT	CASSLDRDTQYF
TRBV4-1	TRBJ2-7	few	19	TRBD1	TGCGCCAGCAGCCAACAAGGCGGTGCCGGACAGGGCGGCATGGACGAGCAGTACTTC	CASSQQGGAGQGGMDEQYF
TRBV5-1	TRBJ2-2	NA	13	NA	TGCGCCAGCACCTCTAGTTTCACCGGGGAGCTGTTTTTT	CASTSSFTGELFF
TRBV6-1	TRBJ2-2	many	14	NA	TGTGCCAGCTTTAAGACAGGGAACACCGGGGAGCTGTTTTTT	CASFKTGNTGELFF
TRBV30	TRBJ2-4	NA	17	TRBD2	TGTGCCTGGAGTGTACGAATCGGAGGGGACTACAGAAACATTCAGTACTTC	CAWSVRIGGDYRNIQYF
TRBV7-6	TRBJ2-7	NA	14	TRBD1	TGTGCCAGCAGCTTAGACAGGGGACCCTACGAGCAGTACTTC	CASSLDRGPYEQYF
TRBV28	TRBJ1-5	NA	14	TRBD1	TGTGCCAGCAGAGGGACAGGTTTCAATCAGCCCCAGCATTTT	CASRGTGFNQPQHF
TRBV18	TRBJ1-3	NA	14	NA	TGTGCCAGCTCACCACTCGGTTCTGGAAACACCATATATTTT	CASSPLGSGNTIYF
TRBV27	TRBJ2-5	NA	14	NA	TGTGCCAGCAGTTTACAGGCCCATCGAGAGACCCAGTACTTC	CASSLQAHRETQYF
TRBV11-2	TRBJ2-7	NA	14	NA	TGTGCCAGCAGCTTCGGACAGAGAGCCTACGAGCAGTACTTC	CASSFGQRAYEQYF
TRBV5-1	TRBJ1-4	NA	14	NA	TGCGCCTGCCGACCGGGGACAACTAATGAAAAACTGTTTTTT	CACRPGTTNEKLFF
TRBV29-1	TRBJ1-1	once	11	NA	TGCAGCGTTGGCCGAGACACTGAAGCTTTCTTT	CSVGRDTEAFF
TRBV5-1	TRBJ1-1	NA	13	TRBD1	TGCGCCAGCAGCTTTACAGGGGACACTGAAGCTTTCTTT	CASSFTGDTEAFF
TRBV27	TRBJ2-7	few	11	NA	TGTGCCACCCGCCAGGGTTACGAGCAGTACTTC	CATRQGYEQYF
TRBV5-4	TRBJ2-5	few	15	TRBD1	TGTGCCAGCAGGCTGCAGGGGGAAATGAAAGAGACCCAGTACTTC	CASRLQGEMKETQYF
TRBV6-4	TRBJ2-6	NA	15	NA	TGTGCCAGCAGTGACTCACACTCTGGGGCCAACGTCCTGACTTTC	CASSDSHSGANVLTF
TRBV12-5	TRBJ2-1	NA	16	NA	TGTGCTAGTGGCCCATCCAGGGCCTCTTCCTACAATGAGCAGTTCTTC	CASGPSRASSYNEQFF
TRBV11-2	TRBJ2-7	NA	14	NA	TGTGCCAGCAGCTCCACCGGGACAAACTACGAGCAGTACTTC	CASSSTGTNYEQYF
TRBV19	TRBJ2-1	once	19	TRBD2	TGTGCCAGTAGTATGTTATCCGGGGGGCTAGCGGGAGAAGGGAATGAGCAGTTCTTC	CASSMLSGGLAGEGNEQFF
TRBV30	TRBJ1-2	NA	12	NA	TGTGCCTGGAGTCAGGTGGTTGGTGGCTACACCTTC	CAWSQVVGGYTF
TRBV5-1	TRBJ2-7	NA	15	NA	TGCGCCAGCAGCTCACAGGGACCCGATTCCTACGAGCAGTACTTC	CASSSQGPDSYEQYF
TRBV10-1	TRBJ2-1	NA	15	NA	TGCGCCAGCAGTGATCCCGGGGTCCCCTACAATGAGCAGTTCTTC	CASSDPGVPYNEQFF
TRBV18	TRBJ2-1	NA	19	TRBD2	TGTGCCAGCTCACCAAGGCCTAGCGGGAGCCCATCTACATACAATGAGCAGTTCTTC	CASSPRPSGSPSTYNEQFF
TRBV28	TRBJ2-7	few	16	TRBD1	TGTGCCAGCAGTTTAGTGGGACAGGGGAGCTCCTACGAGCAGTACTTC	CASSLVGQGSSYEQYF
TRBV19	TRBJ2-7	NA	13	NA	TGTGCCAGTAGCCGGGACGGACTACTCGAGCAGTACTTC	CASSRDGLLEQYF
TRBV12-5	TRBJ2-7	NA	13	NA	TGTGCTAGTGGTTTGGGGCAGACCTACGAGCAGTACTTC	CASGLGQTYEQYF
TRBV6-5	TRBJ1-2	few	13	TRBD1	TGTGCCACCTCACAGGGGGCTGGCTATGGCTACACCTTC	CATSQGAGYGYTF
TRBV9	TRBJ2-7	NA	15	TRBD1	TGTGCCAGCAGCGCCGGGGACAGCCCCTCCTACGAGCAGTACTTC	CASSAGDSPSYEQYF
TRBV7-6	TRBJ2-7	NA	15	NA	TGTGCCAGCAGCTTAGCGCCAGGGTCAAACTACGAGCAGTACTTC	CASSLAPGSNYEQYF
TRBV4-1	TRBJ2-2	NA	18	TRBD2	TGCGCCAGCAGCTCTCCCACGCGGGGGGGCCCGGGCACCGGGGAGCTGTTTTTT	CASSSPTRGGPGTGELFF